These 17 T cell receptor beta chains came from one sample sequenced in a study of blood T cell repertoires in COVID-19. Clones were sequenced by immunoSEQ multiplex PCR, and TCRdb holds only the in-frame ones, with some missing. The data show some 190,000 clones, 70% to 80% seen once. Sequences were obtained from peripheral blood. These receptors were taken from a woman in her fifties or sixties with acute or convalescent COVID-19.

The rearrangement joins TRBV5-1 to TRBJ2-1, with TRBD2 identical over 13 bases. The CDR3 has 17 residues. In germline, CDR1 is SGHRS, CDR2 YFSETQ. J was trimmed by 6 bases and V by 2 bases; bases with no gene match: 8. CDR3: CASSLTLAGGYVNEQFF. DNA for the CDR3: TGCGCCAGCAGCTTAACACTAGCGGGAGGGTACGTCAATGAGCAGTTCTTC. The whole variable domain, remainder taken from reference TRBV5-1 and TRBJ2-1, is KAGVTQTPRYLIKTRGQQVTLSCSPISGHRSVSWYQQTPGQGLQFLFEYFSETQRNKGNFPGRFSGRQFSNSRSEMNVSTLELGDSALYLCASSLTLAGGYVNEQFFGPGTRLTVL.

The CDR3 region has the DNA TGCAGTGCTAGTTACGAACAGAATGGCTACACCTTC. As protein: CSASYEQNGYTF. The gene calls are TRBV20-1 and TRBJ1-2; unclear D gene. This CDR3 is built from 12 residues. V was shortened by 3 bases and J by 6 bases, with 11 bases between the two germline ends. Germline V lookup: CDR1 DFQATT, CDR2 SNEGSKA (reference sequence).

The CDR3 region has the DNA TGCGCCAGCAGCACCCCCGGGGTGGAAGAGCAGTACTTC. Amino acids: CASSTPGVEEQYF. The genes are TRBV5-1 and TRBJ2-7, with TRBD2 as a possible D gene (5 bases). The length of the CDR3 is 13 residues. V was pared by 4 bases and J by 7 bases, with 15 bases between. CDR1 SGHRS and CDR2 YFSETQ come from the germline V gene.

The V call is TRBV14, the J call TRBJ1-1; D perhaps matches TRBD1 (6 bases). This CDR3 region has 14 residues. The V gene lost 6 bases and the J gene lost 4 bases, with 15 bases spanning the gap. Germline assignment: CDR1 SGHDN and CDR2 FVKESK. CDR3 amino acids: CASRPRGFGTEAFF. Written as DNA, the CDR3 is TGTGCCAGCAGACCGAGGGGGTTTGGCACTGAAGCTTTCTTT.

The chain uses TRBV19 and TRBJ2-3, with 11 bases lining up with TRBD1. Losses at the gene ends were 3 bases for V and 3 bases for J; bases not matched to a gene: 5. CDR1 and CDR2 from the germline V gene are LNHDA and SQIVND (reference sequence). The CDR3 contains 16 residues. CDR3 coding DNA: TGTGCCAGTAGTATTGGACAGGGGGCTTCGACAGATACGCAGTATTTT. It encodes CASSIGQGASTDTQYF.

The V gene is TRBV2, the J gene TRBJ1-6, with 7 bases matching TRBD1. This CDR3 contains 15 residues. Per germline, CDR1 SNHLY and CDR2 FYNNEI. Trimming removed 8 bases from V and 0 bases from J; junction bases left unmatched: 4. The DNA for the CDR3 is TGTGCCAGCTACAGGGGAAGCTCCTATAATTCACCCCTCCACTTT. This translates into CASYRGSSYNSPLHF.

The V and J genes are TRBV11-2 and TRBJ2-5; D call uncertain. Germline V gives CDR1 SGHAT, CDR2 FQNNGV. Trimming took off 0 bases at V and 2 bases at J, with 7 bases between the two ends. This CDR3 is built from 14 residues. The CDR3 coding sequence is TGTGCCAGCAGCTTAGATTTCCCACAAGAGACCCAGTACTTC. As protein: CASSLDFPQETQYF.

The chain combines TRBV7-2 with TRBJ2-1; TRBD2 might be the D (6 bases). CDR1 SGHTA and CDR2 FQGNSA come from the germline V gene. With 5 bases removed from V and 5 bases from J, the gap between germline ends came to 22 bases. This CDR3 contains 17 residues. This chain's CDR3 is CASSPGILARNDNEQFF. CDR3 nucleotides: TGTGCCAGCAGCCCAGGAATTCTAGCGAGAAACGACAATGAGCAGTTCTTC. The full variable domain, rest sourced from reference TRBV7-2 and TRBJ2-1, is GAGVSQSPSNKVTEKGKDVELRCDPISGHTALYWYRQSLGQGLEFLIYFQGNSAPDKSGLPSDRFSAERTGGSVSTLTIQRTQQEDSAVYLCASSPGILARNDNEQFFGPGTRLTVL.

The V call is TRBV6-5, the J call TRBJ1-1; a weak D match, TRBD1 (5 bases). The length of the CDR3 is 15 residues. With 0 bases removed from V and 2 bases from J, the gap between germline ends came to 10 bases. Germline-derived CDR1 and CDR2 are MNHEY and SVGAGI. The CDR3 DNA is TGTGCCAGCAGTTACTCGATCGGGGGAAACACTGAAGCTTTCTTT. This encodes CASSYSIGGNTEAFF.

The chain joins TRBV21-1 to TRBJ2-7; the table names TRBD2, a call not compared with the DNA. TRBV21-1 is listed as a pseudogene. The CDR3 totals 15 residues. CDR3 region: CASSILAPSSYEQYF. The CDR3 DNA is TGTGCCAGCAGCATCCTAGCGCCAAGCTCCTACGAGCAGTACTTC.

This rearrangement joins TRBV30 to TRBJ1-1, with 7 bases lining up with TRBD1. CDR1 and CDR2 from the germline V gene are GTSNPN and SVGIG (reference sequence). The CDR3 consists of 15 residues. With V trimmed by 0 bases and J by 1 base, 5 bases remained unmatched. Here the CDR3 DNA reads TGTGCCTGGAGTGTGGGACAGTTCTCGAACACTGAAGCTTTCTTT. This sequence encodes CAWSVGQFSNTEAFF.

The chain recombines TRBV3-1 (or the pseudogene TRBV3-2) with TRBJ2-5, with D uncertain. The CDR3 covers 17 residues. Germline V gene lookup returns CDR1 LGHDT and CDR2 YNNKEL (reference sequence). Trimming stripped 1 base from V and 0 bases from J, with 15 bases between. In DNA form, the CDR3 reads TGTGCCAGCAGCCAAGGGCGCATGGCGGTTTACCAAGAGACCCAGTACTTC. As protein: CASSQGRMAVYQETQYF.

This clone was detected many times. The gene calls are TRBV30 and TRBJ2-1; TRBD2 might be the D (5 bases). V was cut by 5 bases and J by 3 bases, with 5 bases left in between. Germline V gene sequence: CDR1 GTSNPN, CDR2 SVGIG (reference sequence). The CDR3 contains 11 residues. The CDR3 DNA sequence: TGTGCCTGGCGGGACTACAATGAGCAGTTCTTC. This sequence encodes CAWRDYNEQFF. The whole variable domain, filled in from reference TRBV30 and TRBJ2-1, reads SQTIHQWPATLVQPVGSPLSLECTVEGTSNPNLYWYRQAAGRGLQLLFYSVGIGQISSEVPQNLSASRPQDRQFILSSKKLLLSDSGFYLCAWRDYNEQFFGPGTRLTVL.

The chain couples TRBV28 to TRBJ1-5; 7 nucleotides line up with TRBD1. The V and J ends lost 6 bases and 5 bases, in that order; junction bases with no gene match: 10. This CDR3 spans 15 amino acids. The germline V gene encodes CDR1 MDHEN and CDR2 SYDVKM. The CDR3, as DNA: TGTGCCAGCAGCCCCCCAGGAGGGGGCTATCAGCCCCAGCATTTT. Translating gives CASSPPGGGYQPQHF.

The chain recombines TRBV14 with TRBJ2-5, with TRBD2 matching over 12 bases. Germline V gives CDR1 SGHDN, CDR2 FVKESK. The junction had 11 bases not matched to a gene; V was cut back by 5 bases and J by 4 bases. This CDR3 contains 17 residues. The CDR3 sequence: CASSFGLTSGSGETQYF. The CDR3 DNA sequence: TGTGCCAGCAGCTTCGGATTGACTAGCGGGAGTGGAGAGACCCAGTACTTC.

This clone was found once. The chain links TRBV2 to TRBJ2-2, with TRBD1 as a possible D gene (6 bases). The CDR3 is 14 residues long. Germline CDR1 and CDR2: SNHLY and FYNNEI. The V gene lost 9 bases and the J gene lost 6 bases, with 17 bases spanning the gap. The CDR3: CASQGQGKAGELFF. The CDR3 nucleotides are TGTGCCAGTCAAGGGCAGGGGAAAGCCGGGGAGCTGTTTTTT.

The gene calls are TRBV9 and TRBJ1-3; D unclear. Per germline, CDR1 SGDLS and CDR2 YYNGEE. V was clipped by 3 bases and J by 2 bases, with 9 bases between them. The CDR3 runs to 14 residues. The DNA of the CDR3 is TGTGCCAGCAGCGCCGCCGGGGCTGGAAACACCATATATTTT. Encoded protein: CASSAAGAGNTIYF.